This T cell receptor (beta chain) was sequenced in a study of OX40 agonist ivuxolimab in advanced cancers. Whole-study context: Cancers in dose escalation were hepatocellular, melanoma, renal cell and head and neck. Study-level findings and limits: Low clonal expansion, among the lowest seen, marked partial responders at 0.1-3.0 mg/kg.

Here immunoSEQ multiplex PCR was the method, and the copy in TCRdb shows in-frame clones only, minus some. The sample has some 71,000 clones, over 80% seen once. About this clone itself: Antigen unknown.

V was shortened by 2 bases and J by 4 bases, with 11 bases between the two germline ends. CDR1 KGHSH and CDR2 LQKENI come from the germline V gene. The CDR3 covers 14 residues. This specimen consisted of CD4+ or CD8+ T cells sorted from blood, obtained in a trial of the OX40 agonist ivuxolimab. This receptor was identified in an adult with an advanced solid tumor such as melanoma, head and neck, liver or kidney cancer. The rearrangement joins TRBV18 to TRBJ1-1, with D perhaps matching TRBD1 (6 bases). CDR3 sequence: CASSPSNRATEAFF. CDR3 in DNA: TGTGCCAGCTCACCATCAAACAGGGCCACTGAAGCTTTCTTT.